These T cell receptor beta chains were read from a single sample in a study of blood T cell repertoires in COVID-19. Generated by immunoSEQ multiplex PCR, the TCRdb table keeps only in-frame clones and is missing some. This sample has over 300,000 clones, with 85% found just once. Sequences were obtained from peripheral blood. The receptors come from a human donor in a cohort sampled during active COVID-19. Each CDR3 is given with its conserved first and last residue. D genes are given only for firm matches. The size entry is marked missing in some rows and otherwise reads once, few, many or a size class.

clone size	D gene	V gene	J gene	CDR3 protein	CDR3 DNA
.	TRBD2	TRBV5-7	TRBJ2-7	CASSLSTSGVSYEQYF	TGTGCCAGCAGCTTGTCTACTAGCGGGGTGTCCTACGAGCAGTACTTC
.	.	TRBV7-9	TRBJ2-3	CASSSLRQARNTQYF	TGTGCCAGCAGCTCGTTGAGACAGGCGCGGAATACGCAGTATTTT
few	.	TRBV5-1	TRBJ1-3	CASSLDRDGSTIYF	TGCGCCAGCAGCTTGGACAGGGATGGGAGCACCATATATTTT
.	TRBD1	TRBV7-2	TRBJ1-5	CASSRTGESSVQPQHF	TGTGCCAGCAGCCGGACAGGGGAATCTTCGGTACAGCCCCAGCATTTT
.	.	TRBV18	TRBJ1-1	CASSRTTEKAEAFF	TGTGCCAGCTCACGAACGACAGAGAAGGCTGAAGCTTTCTTT
.	.	TRBV25-1	TRBJ1-4	CASSDPGGGDEKLFF	TGTGCCAGCAGTGACCCGGGGGGGGGAGATGAAAAACTGTTTTTT
.	TRBD1	TRBV2	TRBJ2-7	CASRPGGPYEQYF	TGTGCCAGCAGACCAGGGGGCCCCTACGAGCAGTACTTC
.	.	TRBV30	TRBJ1-3	CAWTPTDSGNTIYF	TGTGCCTGGACCCCGACAGACTCTGGAAACACCATATATTTT
.	.	TRBV10-2	TRBJ2-7	CASTDSYEQYF	TGCGCCAGCACCGACAGTTACGAGCAGTACTTC
once	.	TRBV12-3/TRBV12-4	TRBJ2-3	CASSPRVRDTQYF	TGTGCCAGCAGTCCGAGAGTTCGGGATACGCAGTATTTT
once	.	TRBV6-5	TRBJ1-2	CASRRIGADYGYTF	TGTGCCAGCAGGCGGATTGGGGCAGACTATGGCTACACCTTC
.	TRBD1	TRBV5-6	TRBJ2-2	CASSPGDRNTGELFF	TGTGCCAGCAGCCCCGGGGACAGGAACACCGGGGAGCTGTTTTTT
.	.	TRBV30	TRBJ1-1	CAWSVSSGSEAFF	TGTGCCTGGAGTGTAAGTAGCGGTTCTGAAGCTTTCTTT
.	.	TRBV3-1/TRBV3-2	TRBJ1-4	CASSQGGTRGPMNEKLFF	TGTGCCAGCAGCCAAGGAGGGACACGGGGCCCTATGAATGAAAAACTGTTTTTT
.	.	TRBV3-1/TRBV3-2	TRBJ2-7	CASSLGIAVPNEQYF	TGTGCCAGCAGCCTGGGGATAGCGGTTCCTAACGAGCAGTACTTC
.	TRBD1	TRBV9	TRBJ1-2	CASSPRPGQGNSNYGYTF	TGTGCCAGCAGCCCCCGCCCGGGACAGGGTAATTCTAACTATGGCTACACCTTC
few	TRBD1	TRBV6-6	TRBJ1-1	CASSYLTGIRTEAFF	TGTGCCAGCAGTTACCTGACAGGGATAAGGACTGAAGCTTTCTTT
.	.	TRBV10-2	TRBJ2-7	CASSDGSPTYEQYF	TGCGCCAGCAGTGATGGGAGTCCCACCTACGAGCAGTACTTC
.	.	TRBV5-8	TRBJ1-2	CASSPGGTFGYTF	TGTGCCAGCAGTCCTGGGGGGACCTTCGGCTACACCTTC
.	TRBD1	TRBV6-5	TRBJ1-1	CASRITGGAGQAFF	TGTGCCAGCAGGATTACAGGGGGCGCAGGGCAAGCTTTCTTT
once	.	TRBV6-5	TRBJ1-1	CASSYPGLRGGAFF	TGTGCCAGCAGTTACCCGGGCCTGCGGGGGGGAGCTTTCTTT
once	.	TRBV28	TRBJ1-4	CASNSQTATNEKLFF	TGTGCCAGCAATTCCCAGACTGCAACTAATGAAAAACTGTTTTTT
.	.	TRBV20-1	TRBJ1-2	CSASNARVDGYTF	TGCAGTGCTAGTAACGCCAGGGTAGATGGCTACACCTTC
once	TRBD1	TRBV30	TRBJ1-5	CAWSTGEQPQHF	TGTGCCTGGAGTACAGGGGAACAGCCCCAGCATTTT
.	TRBD1	TRBV5-6	TRBJ2-7	CASSCPGGASSYEQYF	TGTGCCAGCAGCTGCCCAGGGGGCGCCAGCTCCTACGAGCAGTACTTC
.	TRBD1	TRBV11-2	TRBJ1-1	CASSLGQGARTEAFF	TGTGCCAGCAGCTTAGGCCAGGGGGCGCGGACTGAAGCTTTCTTT
.	.	TRBV7-3	TRBJ2-2	CASSPRQGGELFF	TGTGCCAGCAGCCCACGTCAGGGTGGGGAGCTGTTTTTT
.	TRBD1	TRBV12-3/TRBV12-4	TRBJ1-4	CAGEGTGYEKLFF	TGTGCCGGGGAAGGGACAGGCTATGAAAAACTGTTTTTT
.	.	TRBV12-3/TRBV12-4	TRBJ2-3	CASSLLNTQYF	TGTGCCAGCAGTCTACTAAATACGCAGTATTTT